The rows below give T cell receptor beta chains drawn from one sample of a study of regulatory T cells in long-lasting Graves disease. TCRdb redid the calling of the multiplex PCR reads with MiXCR, one entry per CDR3 protein. The data show 350,000 to 500,000 distinct CDR3 sequences, about a sixth seen once. This sample also appeared in a second study, on T cells in Graves' hyperthyroidism and ophthalmopathy.

The sequenced sample was peripheral blood mononuclear cells (PBMCs), obtained at new diagnosis, from a patient treated with antithyroid drugs. Receptors were obtained from a young woman with Graves disease. Each CDR3 is given with its conserved first and last residue. The D gene is left open where the match is weak.

TRBV11-1,TRBJ2-2,.,CASSPAGGLGSWIRNTGELFF
TRBV2,TRBJ2-7,TRBD1,CASSDARGHGEQYF
TRBV5-1,TRBJ2-7,.,CASGSWDVNEQYF
TRBV7-3,TRBJ2-1,TRBD1,CASSNRGSNEQFF
TRBV19,TRBJ2-7,.,CASSIATGYEQYF
TRBV30,TRBJ2-1,TRBD2,CAWSGTSGEQFF
TRBV19,TRBJ2-5,.,CASSISNEETQYF
TRBV28,TRBJ1-4,.,CASSYRGGSKTNEKLFF
TRBV6-1,TRBJ2-1,.,CASSKEAGQFNEQFF
TRBV6-4,TRBJ2-1,.,CASSVSGGENEQFF
TRBV6-4,TRBJ2-7,TRBD1,CASRRDRGSYEQYF
TRBV20-1,TRBJ2-2,.,CSARGLQGPQNTGELFF
TRBV7-8,TRBJ2-7,.,CASSLEGSPYEQYF
TRBV11-2,TRBJ1-1,TRBD1,CASSLDQFRGPYAEAFF
TRBV13,TRBJ2-1,TRBD1,CASSLGQPYNEQFF
TRBV7-9,TRBJ2-3,.,CAFDMVTDTQYF
TRBV4-2,TRBJ2-5,.,CASSQEGWTEETQYF
TRBV2,TRBJ1-4,.,CASSGGLEDEKLFF
TRBV5-4,TRBJ2-4,.,CASSLIEIGVKNIQYF
TRBV28,TRBJ2-1,.,CASSGDPRGGAYYNEQFF
TRBV5-5,TRBJ2-7,TRBD1,CASSAYRDSNTYEQYF
TRBV6-5,TRBJ2-7,.,CASSSTGMSEQYF
TRBV9,.,.,CASSVAHLADSTDTQHF
TRBV6-1,TRBJ2-1,.,CASSERREQQFF
TRBV7-9,TRBJ1-2,.,CASSLEVPWPDGYTF
TRBV20-1,TRBJ2-7,.,CSARSRTLDHYEQYF
TRBV5-1,TRBJ1-1,TRBD1,CASSPLGTGPPNTEAFF
TRBV18,TRBJ2-5,.,CASSLTGKGETQYF
TRBV20-1,TRBJ2-7,.,CSASEGNPEQYF
TRBV20-1,TRBJ1-2,.,CSAEGGYTF
TRBV20-1,TRBJ2-1,TRBD2,CSAPRSGSSSYNEQFF
TRBV5-1,TRBJ1-5,.,CASSPWGVKGNQPQHF
TRBV5-4,TRBJ1-2,.,CASNDRTNYGYTF
TRBV6-2/TRBV6-3,TRBJ1-5,.,CASSYGGNQPQHF
TRBV28,TRBJ1-2,TRBD1,CASRSGTGSGYTF
TRBV20-1,TRBJ1-2,.,CSARVDVSGYTF
TRBV19,TRBJ1-5,.,CATSRGSSYNQPQHF
TRBV4-1,TRBJ2-7,.,CASSQGGGIGSYERYF
TRBV27,TRBJ2-4,TRBD2,CASRGLAGEDIQYF
TRBV4-1,TRBJ1-1,TRBD1,CASGQDPTGGGPEAFF
TRBV28,TRBJ1-1,.,CASSFRTGTEAFF
TRBV28,TRBJ1-5,.,CASNTGAGVYSNQPQHF
TRBV12-3/TRBV12-4,TRBJ2-5,TRBD1,CAINRGEETQYF
TRBV7-9,TRBJ1-4,.,CASSDQRTRREELFF
TRBV2,TRBJ1-2,TRBD1,CASIMDRVNGYTF
TRBV6-1,TRBJ1-1,TRBD1,CASRTDYLQGADTEAFF
TRBV29-1,TRBJ1-4,TRBD1,CSVTGGATNEKLFF
TRBV29-1,TRBJ2-7,TRBD1,CSVGTGGSYEQYF
TRBV20-1,TRBJ2-7,.,CSARDEHISRSPYEQYF
TRBV7-9,TRBJ1-2,.,CASSLGGQGYTF
TRBV3-1,TRBJ1-6,TRBD1,CASTPRGDSPLHF
TRBV30,TRBJ1-3,.,CAWSVRISGNTIYF
TRBV30,TRBJ1-1,TRBD1,CAWSVPRTGNTEAFF
TRBV10-3,TRBJ2-1,TRBD2,CAISESGGTNEQFF
TRBV29-1,TRBJ2-3,TRBD1,CSVDPNDRVPDTQYF
TRBV20-1,TRBJ2-1,TRBD2,CSARGLAGVRNPGNEQFF
TRBV6-5,TRBJ1-1,.,CASSYSFGGNTEAFF
TRBV5-4,TRBJ1-5,.,CASSQLGGGDYSNQPQHF
TRBV2,TRBJ2-2,.,CASSAQENTGELFF